The 26 T cell receptor beta chains in this list originate from one sample, sequenced in a study of shared clonotypes between healthy human individuals. Some clones are missing from TCRdb's copy, which holds only in-frame ones; the method was immunoSEQ multiplex PCR. The sample lists approximately 980,000 clones; over 60% were seen once. The material sequenced was memory CD4+ T cells sorted from blood. Subset denoted: CD45RA-negative fraction. The receptors originated from a man in his late teens or twenties in good health.

The rearrangement joins TRBV5-1 to TRBJ2-5; 11 positions match TRBD2. This CDR3 is 16 amino acids long. From germline, CDR1 is SGHRS and CDR2 YFSETQ. V lost 5 bases, J lost 1 base, and 7 bases stayed unmatched. This chain's CDR3 is CASRISGGGPQETQYF. In nucleotides, the CDR3 is TGCGCCAGCAGAATTAGCGGGGGGGGACCCCAAGAGACCCAGTACTTC.

Only a few counts were recorded for this clone. The rearrangement joins TRBV20-1 to TRBJ1-5; D call uncertain. Germline V lookup: CDR1 DFQATT, CDR2 SNEGSKA (reference sequence). V shed 2 bases and J shed 9 bases, with 8 bases lying between them. The CDR3 runs 11 residues. This chain's CDR3 is CSARQDGPQHF. The DNA of the CDR3 is TGCAGTGCTAGACAAGATGGGCCCCAGCATTTT.

This chain joins TRBV5-1 and TRBJ1-1; 7 nucleotides match TRBD1. V shed 4 bases and J 0 bases; nucleotides not matched to a gene: 9. CDR1 is SGHRS, CDR2 YFSETQ, per germline. This CDR3 is built from 16 residues. CDR3 DNA sequence: TGCGCCAGCAGCCCCCGGGACAGTTACATGAACACTGAAGCTTTCTTT. Protein: CASSPRDSYMNTEAFF.

This clone showed up just once. The chain has TRBV7-9 and TRBJ1-3; the D gene is possibly TRBD1 (6 bases). This CDR3 has 15 residues. V was pared by 4 bases and J by 0 bases, with 10 bases between. Germline V CDR1 and CDR2: SEHNR, FQNEAQ (reference sequence). In nucleotides, the CDR3 is TGTGCCAGCAGCTCCGGACAGTCCTCTGGAAACACCATATATTTT. Protein: CASSSGQSSGNTIYF.

The chain recombines TRBV18 with TRBJ2-6; D perhaps matches TRBD1 (5 bases). V was trimmed by 6 bases and J by 0 bases, leaving 12 bases between them. The CDR3 consists of 16 residues. Looked up from germline, CDR1 is KGHSH and CDR2 is LQKENI. CDR3 nucleotide sequence: TGTGCCAGCTCCCCAGGGCAGCCCTCTGGGGCCAACGTCCTGACTTTC. Translated: CASSPGQPSGANVLTF.

As to this clone: At the DNA level, this CDR3 is encoded by other sequences in the same sample as well. This chain's CDR3 is CASSLGLDQPQHF. The CDR3 region has the DNA TGCGCCAGCAGCTTGGGGCTGGATCAGCCCCAGCATTTT. V usage is TRBV5-1 and J usage is TRBJ1-5; D remains unclear. Germline V lookup: CDR1 SGHRS, CDR2 YFSETQ. V was clipped by 0 bases and J by 5 bases, with 6 bases between them. This CDR3 has 13 residues.

This clone appeared once. The chain recombines TRBV9 with TRBJ2-1; 9 bases align to TRBD2. The CDR3 is 18 amino acids. V shed 0 bases, J shed 0 bases, and the junction held 7 bases outside the gene matches. Germline V gene sequence: CDR1 SGDLS, CDR2 YYNGEE. As DNA, the CDR3 is TGTGCCAGCAGCGTAGGGACTAGCGTGGAGAGCTCCTACAATGAGCAGTTCTTC. It encodes CASSVGTSVESSYNEQFF.

This chain joins TRBV10-3 and TRBJ1-6; D is unresolved. V shed 3 bases and J shed 11 bases, with 8 bases lying between them. The germline CDR1 and CDR2 sequences are ENHRY and SYGVKD. CDR3 length equals 12 residues. DNA of the CDR3: TGTGCCATCAGTGACGGCGGAACACCCCTCCACTTT. Translating gives CAISDGGTPLHF.

J is TRBJ1-5 and V is TRBV29-1; possible D gene TRBD1, 6 bases. Germline loops: CDR1 SQVTM, CDR2 ANQGSEA. V was cut by 8 bases and J by 1 base, with 15 bases left in between. CDR3 length: 14 amino acids. This CDR3 reads CSRGREPSNQPQHF. The CDR3 coding sequence is TGCAGCCGGGGGCGGGAACCAAGCAATCAGCCCCAGCATTTT.

The rearrangement links TRBV19 to TRBJ1-6; D possibly corresponds to TRBD1 (5 bases). Germline V gives CDR1 LNHDA, CDR2 SQIVND (reference sequence). The CDR3 runs to 15 residues. With 3 bases removed from V and 8 bases from J, the gap between germline ends came to 14 bases. The CDR3 loop is CASSMPGLTDSPLHF. In DNA form, the CDR3 reads TGTGCCAGTAGTATGCCGGGACTGACGGATTCACCCCTCCACTTT.

This clone has only one observation. J is TRBJ1-1 and V is TRBV5-1, with TRBD1 identical over 7 bases. The CDR3 covers 15 residues. Unmatched junction bases numbered 5, after V lost 3 bases and J lost 0 bases. Germline values: CDR1 SGHRS, CDR2 YFSETQ. DNA of the CDR3: TGCGCCAGCAGCTCCTGGACAGGCATGAACACTGAAGCTTTCTTT. Amino acids: CASSSWTGMNTEAFF. Together with reference TRBV5-1 and TRBJ1-1, the CDR3 gives the full variable domain: KAGVTQTPRYLIKTRGQQVTLSCSPISGHRSVSWYQQTPGQGLQFLFEYFSETQRNKGNFPGRFSGRQFSNSRSEMNVSTLELGDSALYLCASSSWTGMNTEAFFGQGTRLTVV.

This chain connects TRBV5-1 to TRBJ2-7; 8 nucleotides line up with TRBD1. The CDR3 spans 14 residues. The V gene's germline CDR1 is SGHRS and CDR2 YFSETQ. Losses at the gene ends were 1 base for V and 5 bases for J; bases not matched to a gene: 5. The CDR3 region has the DNA TGCGCCAGCAGCTTGCAGCCAGGGGGCAACGAGCAGTACTTC. This sequence encodes CASSLQPGGNEQYF.

This chain links TRBV5-1 with TRBJ2-7; 11 bases align to TRBD1. The CDR3 sequence is 15 residues long. The germline V gene encodes CDR1 SGHRS and CDR2 YFSETQ. V gave up 2 bases and J gave up 1 base; unmatched junction bases: 2. The CDR3 is CASSFGTGGSYEQYF. The CDR3, as DNA: TGCGCCAGCAGCTTCGGGACAGGGGGGTCCTACGAGCAGTACTTC.

The V call is TRBV28, the J call TRBJ1-6; D is ambiguous. Germline loops: CDR1 MDHEN, CDR2 SYDVKM. The CDR3 has 14 residues. V was trimmed by 3 bases and J by 4 bases, leaving 7 bases between them. The CDR3 nucleotides are TGTGCCAGCAGTTTCCCAGTATATAATTCACCCCTCCACTTT. Protein sequence: CASSFPVYNSPLHF. Using reference TRBV28 and TRBJ1-6 for the parts outside the CDR3, the full variable domain is DVKVTQSSRYLVKRTGEKVFLECVQDMDHENMFWYRQDPGLGLRLIYFSYDVKMKEKGDIPEGYSVSREKKERFSLILESASTNQTSMYLCASSFPVYNSPLHFGNGTRLTVT.

The chain couples TRBV9 to TRBJ2-1; TRBD2 is a possible D gene (5 bases). This CDR3 has 17 amino acids. Between the trimmed V and J ends, which lost 0 bases and 5 bases, there was a span of 18 bases. Germline V gene lookup returns CDR1 SGDLS and CDR2 YYNGEE. CDR3 in amino acids: CASSVEVRASLNNEQFF. CDR3 bases: TGTGCCAGCAGCGTAGAGGTTAGGGCTAGCTTGAACAATGAGCAGTTCTTC.

The V and J genes are TRBV6-6 and TRBJ2-2; 12 nucleotides match TRBD2. The V gene end was trimmed by 5 bases and the J gene end by 4 bases; junction bases not matched to a gene: 2. Germline CDR1 MNHNY, CDR2 SVGAGI (reference sequence). The CDR3 has 15 residues. The CDR3 sequence is CASSPGLAGTGELFF. The DNA of the CDR3 is TGTGCCAGCAGTCCGGGACTAGCGGGCACCGGGGAGCTGTTTTTT.

The chain joins TRBV2 to TRBJ1-3; D remains unclear. This CDR3 spans 16 amino acids. The V gene lost 5 bases and the J gene lost 0 bases, with 14 bases spanning the gap. CDR1 is SNHLY, CDR2 FYNNEI, per germline. The CDR3 sequence is CASSSLAGRSGNTIYF. In DNA form, the CDR3 reads TGTGCCAGCAGTTCCCTGGCAGGCCGCTCTGGAAACACCATATATTTT.

The rearrangement joins TRBV19 to TRBJ2-5; D is tentatively TRBD1 or TRBD2 (5 bases each). The germline V gene has CDR1 LNHDA and CDR2 SQIVND (reference sequence). Trimming left V 5 bases short and J 1 base short, with 17 bases between. The CDR3 has 16 residues. This chain's CDR3 is CASSPAGLGVQETQYF. The CDR3, as DNA: TGTGCCAGTAGTCCCGCGGGCCTAGGGGTCCAAGAGACCCAGTACTTC.

This chain connects TRBV28 to TRBJ2-3; 14 nucleotides line up with TRBD2. Germline V gene data show CDR1 as MDHEN and CDR2 as SYDVKM. The V gene end was trimmed by 3 bases and the J gene end by 7 bases; junction bases not matched to a gene: 6. The CDR3 consists of 16 residues. In DNA, the CDR3 is TGTGCCAGCAGTTTGCTTGGGACTAGCGGGAGTAATACGCAGTATTTT. Translated, it gives CASSLLGTSGSNTQYF.

The gene calls are TRBV7-8 and TRBJ1-5, with no clear D. With 1 base removed from V and 7 bases from J, the gap between germline ends came to 11 bases. Germline V gene lookup returns CDR1 SGHVS and CDR2 FQNEAQ. CDR3 size: 14 residues. CDR3 amino acids: CASSLVDRGQPQHF. The CDR3 nucleotides read TGTGCCAGCAGCTTAGTGGACCGAGGCCAGCCCCAGCATTTT.

The rearrangement uses TRBV7-3 and TRBJ2-7; 8 bases align to TRBD1. Germline V gene sequence: CDR1 SGHTA, CDR2 FQGTGA. The V and J ends lost 9 bases and 4 bases, in that order; junction bases with no gene match: 8. CDR3 size: 13 residues. The DNA for the CDR3 is TGTGCCAGTTTCAGGGGGCTTGCGTACGAGCAGTACTTC. Protein: CASFRGLAYEQYF.

The rearrangement joins TRBV5-1 to TRBJ1-1, with unresolved D. Germline V gives CDR1 SGHRS, CDR2 YFSETQ. The CDR3 has 14 amino acids. Trimming cost V 0 bases and J 7 bases, with 13 bases left between them. The chain's CDR3 is CASSLETATVEAFF. The CDR3 bases are TGCGCCAGCAGCTTGGAGACCGCAACAGTTGAAGCTTTCTTT.

The chain links TRBV11-2 to TRBJ2-7, with D maybe TRBD1 (6 bases). CDR3 length: 15 residues. Looked up from germline, CDR1 is SGHAT and CDR2 is FQNNGV. V was cut by 2 bases and J by 4 bases, with 15 bases left in between. CDR3: CASSLFGQGLYEQYF. The DNA for the CDR3 is TGTGCCAGCAGCTTATTCGGGCAGGGGCTATACGAGCAGTACTTC.

A word on this clone: This CDR3 is also generated by other DNA sequences in the sample. This rearrangement joins TRBV5-4 to TRBJ2-7, with 9 bases lining up with TRBD2. Losses at the gene ends were 0 bases for V and 1 base for J; bases not matched to a gene: 2. Germline CDR1 reads SGHNT; CDR2 reads YYREEE (reference sequence). This CDR3 has 15 residues. The CDR3 sequence: CASSLGAGGSYEQYF. DNA for the CDR3: TGTGCCAGCAGCTTGGGAGCGGGGGGTTCCTACGAGCAGTACTTC.

This clone was detected only a few times. CDR3 sequence: CASSRDRGFSPLHF. The CDR3 DNA sequence: TGTGCCAGCAGCCGGGACAGGGGTTTTTCACCCCTCCACTTT. The chain combines TRBV9 with TRBJ1-6; TRBD1 agrees at 10 bases. This CDR3 is built from 14 residues. The junction had 4 bases not matched to a gene; V was cut back by 4 bases and J by 9 bases. Germline V CDR1 and CDR2: SGDLS, YYNGEE.

DNA of the CDR3: TGTGCCACGGAGGGCACTGGAAACACCATATATTTT. Amino acid sequence: CATEGTGNTIYF. This chain joins TRBV11-2 and TRBJ1-3; D remains unclear. CDR3 size: 12 residues. Trimming removed 10 bases from V and 2 bases from J, with 9 bases in between. Germline lookup yields CDR1 SGHAT and CDR2 FQNNGV.